This TCR beta chain was sequenced during a study of T-cell memory formation after mild COVID-19. Overall study findings and caveats: Pre-infection memory already had some responding clones, implying cross-reactive memory joined.

Via MiXCR, TCRdb re-called the 5' RACE reads, giving one row per CDR3 protein. The table lists about 360,000 distinct CDR3 sequences, approximately 15% of them singletons. The CDR3 has 13 amino acids. CDR1 MNHEY and CDR2 SVGAGI come from the germline V gene. As regards this clonotype: Its antigen is as yet unknown. The junction and the germline gene differ at one end; a read error may be behind it.

The rearrangement uses TRBV6-5 and TRBJ1-1; D unresolved. The TCR originated in a man between 18 and 35 years old who had mild COVID-19 (a few samples of this study predate the infection). Cell type and time point are not known. The sequenced sample was PBMCs or a T cell subset sorted from them (not recorded which). The CDR3, as DNA: TGTGCCAGCAGTTACGGCCTGAACACTGAAGCTTTATTT. This encodes CASSYGLNTEALF.